The next 15 T cell receptor beta chains were all read from a single sample in a study of blood T cells in healthy people across ages (dated by TCRdb to the mid-2010s). The library came from 5' RACE. This sample was sequenced with an Illumina HiSeq 2500. A second 7 to 11 cycle PCR used a sample-barcoded 5' primer and a J-beta primer mix. The raw public reads went through TCRdb reprocessing: fastp at Q25, MiXCR clone calling, in-frame beta chains kept. Rows with a matching CDR3 protein are joined into one entry that keeps the most common DNA and genes. Across this sample there are hundreds of thousands of distinct CDR3 sequences, with around 43% seen only once. Around 21% of the sample is taken by the ten largest. What was sequenced was blood. Source of these receptors: a man aged 60 to 75 in good health.

In regard to this clonotype: A much larger clone differs from this one at a single base, so this may be a read error. This chain's CDR3 is CASNLEDSSYNEQFF. For the CDR3, the DNA is TGTGCCAGCAACTTAGAGGACAGCTCCTACAATGAGCAGTTCTTC. The genes are TRBV7-9 and TRBJ2-1; a possible D gene is TRBD1 (6 bases). CDR1 and CDR2 from the germline V gene are SEHNR and FQNEAQ (reference sequence). CDR3 size: 15 residues.

The V and J genes are TRBV7-2 and TRBJ2-4, with 7 nucleotides matching TRBD2. Looked up from germline, CDR1 is SGHTA and CDR2 is FQGNSA. V shed 4 bases, J shed 0 bases, and the junction held 12 bases outside the gene matches. This CDR3 is 18 amino acids long. CDR3 DNA: TGTGCCAGCAGCTACTCGGGGAGGGCTGTTAGAGCCAAAAACATTCAGTACTTC. This codes for CASSYSGRAVRAKNIQYF. The full variable domain, with the rest looked up from reference TRBV7-2 and TRBJ2-4, is GAGVSQSPSNKVTEKGKDVELRCDPISGHTALYWYRQSLGQGLEFLIYFQGNSAPDKSGLPSDRFSAERTGGSVSTLTIQRTQQEDSAVYLCASSYSGRAVRAKNIQYFGAGTRLSVL.

The V and J genes are TRBV11-2 and TRBJ2-2; TRBD1 matches at 10 bases. Germline V gene lookup returns CDR1 SGHAT and CDR2 FQNNGV. The CDR3 loop spans 16 amino acids. The J segment lost 6 bases and the V segment lost 6 bases, leaving 10 bases of the junction unmatched. The CDR3 spells CASRKTGTGVPGELFF. The CDR3 nucleotides are TGTGCCAGCAGAAAAACCGGGACAGGGGTGCCCGGGGAGCTGTTTTTT.

A word on this clonotype: The junction does not match germline at one end; this may be a read error. The rearrangement uses TRBV6-5 and TRBJ2-3; no clear D. Germline V gene data show CDR1 as MNHEY and CDR2 as SVGAGI. The CDR3 is 16 amino acids. The CDR3 sequence: CASTPGGGDSTDTQYF. In DNA form, the CDR3 reads TGTGCCAGCACCCCCGGCGGTGGGGATAGCACGGATACGCAGTATTTT.

This clonotype appeared a few times. This chain connects TRBV6-1 to TRBJ2-4; tentatively, D is TRBD2 (6 bases). The J call may be faulty, since TRBJ2-7 better matches the DNA end. This CDR3 region has 15 residues. CDR1 is MNHNS, CDR2 SASEGT, per germline. Written as DNA, the CDR3 is TGTGCCAGCAGTGAAGGGTGGAGGGTAGGCAACGAGCAGTACTTC. This codes for CASSEGWRVGNEQYF.

The chain links TRBV6-5 to TRBJ2-5, with 12 bases fitting TRBD1. Germline V gives CDR1 MNHEY, CDR2 SVGAGI. The V and J ends lost 0 bases and 5 bases, in that order; junction bases with no gene match: 4. This CDR3 has 16 residues. DNA of the CDR3: TGTGCCAGCAGTTACTCCGGGACAGGGGGCGGGGAGACCCAGTACTTC. Amino acid sequence: CASSYSGTGGGETQYF.

The CDR3 DNA is TGTGCCACCAGTGCTGGACAGGGAGAAGAGACCCAGTTCTTC. Its protein product is CATSAGQGEETQFF. This chain uses TRBV24-1 with TRBJ2-1, with 8 nucleotides matching TRBD1. The V gene end was trimmed by 5 bases and the J gene end by 13 bases; junction bases not matched to a gene: 12. Germline values: CDR1 KGHDR, CDR2 SFDVKD. CDR3 length: 14 amino acids.

This clonotype was counted a few times. This chain links TRBV10-1 with TRBJ2-3; TRBD2 aligns across 10 bases. Germline assignment: CDR1 WNHNN and CDR2 SYGVQD (reference sequence). This CDR3 is 15 amino acids long. With V trimmed by 2 bases and J by 4 bases, 3 bases remained unmatched. The CDR3 protein is CASSEDSGGPDTQYF. The CDR3 DNA reads TGCGCCAGCAGTGAGGATAGCGGGGGGCCAGATACGCAGTATTTT.

The V call is TRBV20-1, the J call TRBJ2-7, with 9 nucleotides matching TRBD1. The V gene end was trimmed by 2 bases and the J gene end by 2 bases; junction bases not matched to a gene: 13. The CDR3 extends over 17 amino acids. Germline V gene lookup returns CDR1 DFQATT and CDR2 SNEGSKA (reference sequence). The CDR3 DNA reads as TGCAGTGCTAGAATTTCCCCTAGGACAGGGGTCGCCTACGAGCAGTACTTC. This sequence encodes CSARISPRTGVAYEQYF.

The chain joins TRBV6-2 or TRBV6-3 to TRBJ2-5; TRBD1 matches 10 bases. V was clipped by 2 bases and J by 5 bases; unmatched bases: 11. Germline CDR1 and CDR2: MNHEY and SVGEGT. The CDR3 sequence is 17 residues long. The CDR3: CASSYDRGTGVRETQYF. The DNA for the CDR3 is TGTGCCAGCAGTTACGATCGAGGGACAGGGGTTCGGGAGACCCAGTACTTC.

The V and J genes are TRBV10-3 and TRBJ1-1; the match to TRBD1 covers 8 bases. This CDR3 region has 16 residues. The germline V gene encodes CDR1 ENHRY and CDR2 SYGVKD. Trimming at V came to 0 bases and at J to 6 bases, leaving 9 bases not matched to a gene. DNA of the CDR3: TGTGCCATCAGTGAGTCGGGACAGGCGATTAACTCTGAAGCTTTCTTT. It specifies CAISESGQAINSEAFF.

This clonotype turned up a few times. V is TRBV28 and J is TRBJ1-2; D is unclear. The germline V gene encodes CDR1 MDHEN and CDR2 SYDVKM. The CDR3 extends over 15 amino acids. Trimming stripped 3 bases from V and 0 bases from J, with 11 bases between. In DNA, the CDR3 is TGTGCCAGCAGTTTTTATGTAGGAGCTAACTATGGCTACACCTTC. Amino acid sequence: CASSFYVGANYGYTF.

Details on this clonotype: The junction departs from germline at one end; a sequencing error may be responsible. V gene TRBV20-1 combines with J gene TRBJ1-4, with D unresolved. This CDR3 has 11 residues. Germline V gene lookup returns CDR1 DFQATT and CDR2 SNEGSKA (reference sequence). The CDR3 nucleotides read TGCAGTGCTAGGGCTAAGGAAAAACTGTTTTTT. Protein: CSARAKEKLFF.

This chain joins TRBV6-1 and TRBJ2-3; tentatively, D is TRBD1 (6 bases). CDR3 length: 14 amino acids. Between the trimmed V and J ends, which lost 7 bases and 0 bases, there was a span of 11 bases. Germline values: CDR1 MNHNS, CDR2 SASEGT. Here the CDR3 reads CASKLTGSTDTQYF. DNA of the CDR3: TGTGCCAGCAAACTGACAGGTAGCACAGATACGCAGTATTTT.

The chain has TRBV27 and TRBJ1-5; 8 bases map to TRBD1. V lost 6 bases to trimming and J lost 3 bases; unmatched junction nucleotides: 4. Germline V gene sequence: CDR1 MNHEY, CDR2 SMNVEV (reference sequence). There are 14 residues in the CDR3. This CDR3 is CASSGTGLNQPQHF. CDR3 DNA: TGTGCCAGCAGCGGGACAGGCCTCAATCAGCCCCAGCATTTT.